Following are 3 T cell receptor beta chains from one sample sequenced in a study of blood T cell repertoires in COVID-19. TCRdb keeps only in-frame clones here, not all; method: immunoSEQ multiplex PCR. The repertoire holds 110,000 to 150,000 clones, 81% seen once, with roughly 8% in the top ten. Sample: peripheral blood. Source of these receptors: a human donor in a cohort sampled during active COVID-19.

This clone was seen many times. Distinct nucleotide sequences in the sample also encode this CDR3. V and J are TRBV9 and TRBJ2-7, with D possibly matching TRBD2 (5 bases). Germline-derived CDR1 and CDR2 are SGDLS and YYNGEE. V was shortened by 1 base and J by 0 bases, with 8 bases between the two germline ends. The CDR3 consists of 14 residues. CDR3 coding DNA: TGTGCCAGCAGCGTAACGGGAAACTCCTACGAGCAGTACTTC. Protein product: CASSVTGNSYEQYF. The full variable domain, in which reference TRBV9 and TRBJ2-7 provide the parts outside the CDR3, is DSGVTQTPKHLITATGQRVTLRCSPRSGDLSVYWYQQSLDQGLQFLIQYYNGEERAKGNILERFSAQQFPDLHSELNLSSLELGDSALYFCASSVTGNSYEQYFGPGTRLTVT.

The chain links TRBV24-1 to TRBJ2-1; the match to TRBD2 covers 14 bases. CDR3 size: 20 residues. V lost 2 bases and J lost 2; bases outside the gene matches: 10. Germline V gives CDR1 KGHDR, CDR2 SFDVKD. DNA of the CDR3: TGTGCCACCAGTGATTCAACCGGGACTAGCGGGAGAATAACCTACAATGAGCAGTTCTTC. This encodes CATSDSTGTSGRITYNEQFF.

This chain joins TRBV4-2 and TRBJ2-7; 15 bases map to TRBD2. This CDR3 has 19 residues. V lost 1 base to trimming and J lost 1 base; unmatched junction nucleotides: 8. CDR1 and CDR2 from the germline V gene are LGHNA and YNFKEQ. The chain's CDR3 is CASSQAGTSGRILSYEQYF. As DNA, the CDR3 is TGTGCCAGCAGCCAAGCTGGGACTAGCGGGAGGATCTTATCCTACGAGCAGTACTTC.